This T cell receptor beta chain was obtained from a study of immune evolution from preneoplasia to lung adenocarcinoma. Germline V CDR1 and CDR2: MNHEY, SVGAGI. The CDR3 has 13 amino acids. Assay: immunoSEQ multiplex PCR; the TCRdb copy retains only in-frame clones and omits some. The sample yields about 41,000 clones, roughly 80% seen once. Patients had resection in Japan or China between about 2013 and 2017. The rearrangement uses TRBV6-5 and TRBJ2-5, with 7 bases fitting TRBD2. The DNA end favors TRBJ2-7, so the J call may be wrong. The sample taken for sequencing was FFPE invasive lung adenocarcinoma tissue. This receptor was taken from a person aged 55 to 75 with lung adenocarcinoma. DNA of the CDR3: TGTGCCAGCGGGAGGGTCTCTACCTACGAGCAGTACTTC. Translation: CASGRVSTYEQYF.